The rows below give T cell receptor beta chains drawn from one sample of a study of T cell responses to AZD1222 COVID-19 vaccine. This table comes from immunoSEQ multiplex PCR, and its TCRdb copy is limited to in-frame clones, with some not included. The table has roughly 200,000 clones, approximately 94% seen once. Here the sequenced sample was peripheral blood, taken 28 days after the second dose of the MenACWY control vaccine. The receptor set was obtained from an adult who received the MenACWY meningococcal vaccine as a control. The CDR3 runs from the conserved cysteine through the conserved F or W. D genes are given only for firm matches. Only part of the rows carry a size: once, few, many, or a class if the clone is expanded.

CDR3 DNA | CDR3 protein | V gene | D gene | J gene | clone size
TGTGCCAGCATGGAGGGGACTGTCCGGTACGAGCAGTACTTC | CASMEGTVRYEQYF | TRBV6-5 | NA | TRBJ2-7 | NA
TGTGCCACCAGTGTCGGGGACAACAATGAGCAGTTCTTC | CATSVGDNNEQFF | TRBV24-1 | NA | TRBJ2-1 | NA
TGTGCCATACGAGACACGAACACTGAAGCTTTCTTT | CAIRDTNTEAFF | TRBV10-3 | NA | TRBJ1-1 | NA
TGTGCCAGTAGTACGAAGTCAGGGAGCACTGAAGCTTTCTTT | CASSTKSGSTEAFF | TRBV19 | NA | TRBJ1-1 | NA
TGTGCCAGCAGTTTTCTAACAGGGCGGCGGGGGGATGGCTACACCTTC | CASSFLTGRRGDGYTF | TRBV6-5 | NA | TRBJ1-2 | once
TGTGCCAGCAGCTTTGAACAGGGCCCCTACGAGCAGTACTTC | CASSFEQGPYEQYF | TRBV7-9 | NA | TRBJ2-7 | NA
TGTGCCATCCAGGCGGGGGGGCCCACAGATACGCAGTATTTT | CAIQAGGPTDTQYF | TRBV10-3 | TRBD2 | TRBJ2-3 | NA
TGTGCCAGCCAATTGACAGGGGGCAACTATGGCTACACCTTC | CASQLTGGNYGYTF | TRBV7-2 | TRBD1 | TRBJ1-2 | few
TGCGCCAGCAGCTTGACAGGTCCCTACGAGCAGTACTTC | CASSLTGPYEQYF | TRBV5-1 | NA | TRBJ2-7 | once
TGTGCCAGCAGCTCCGGACAGGGAAGCTACAATGAGCAGTTCTTC | CASSSGQGSYNEQFF | TRBV5-6 | TRBD1 | TRBJ2-1 | NA
TGTGCCAGCAGTATGGGGCAGATTTGGCTCAATGAGCAGTTCTTC | CASSMGQIWLNEQFF | TRBV6-5 | NA | TRBJ2-1 | once
TGTGCCAGCAGCTCGACTAGCGTCAGACCTAACGAGCAGTACTTC | CASSSTSVRPNEQYF | TRBV7-2 | TRBD2 | TRBJ2-7 | NA
TGTGCCAGCAGTCCACCCCGGGACGGGAATCAGCCCCAGCATTTT | CASSPPRDGNQPQHF | TRBV6-9 | NA | TRBJ1-5 | NA
TGTGCCAGCAGCTTAGCAAGGGACAGGCGAGCCTACGAGCAGTACTTC | CASSLARDRRAYEQYF | TRBV7-9 | TRBD1 | TRBJ2-7 | NA
TGTGCCAGCAGTCAAATCTACGAGCAGTACTTC | CASSQIYEQYF | TRBV6-2/TRBV6-3 | NA | TRBJ2-7 | NA
TGTGCCAGCAGCCCCGGTCGTTGGCCCCAGCATTTT | CASSPGRWPQHF | TRBV12-3/TRBV12-4 | NA | TRBJ1-5 | NA
TGTGCCAGCAGCTTCCCTAACAATGAGCAGTTCTTC | CASSFPNNEQFF | TRBV13 | NA | TRBJ2-1 | NA
TGTGCCAGTAGTATAAGTTTGGGGTCCGAGCAGTACTTC | CASSISLGSEQYF | TRBV19 | NA | TRBJ2-7 | NA
TGTGCCAGCAGATTTGACAGGGACTATGGCTACACCTTC | CASRFDRDYGYTF | TRBV7-2 | TRBD1 | TRBJ1-2 | NA
TGTGCCAGCAGCCCCGCAGGGGAGGTGGGCTACACCTTC | CASSPAGEVGYTF | TRBV7-9 | NA | TRBJ1-2 | once
TGTGCCAGCACCCGAACGGACAGGGGTTCCGAGCAGTACTTC | CASTRTDRGSEQYF | TRBV5-5 | TRBD1 | TRBJ2-7 | NA
TGCGCCAGTAAATCCCAGACAGTGAACACTGAAGCTTTCTTT | CASKSQTVNTEAFF | TRBV5-1 | NA | TRBJ1-1 | NA
TGTGCCAGCAGCCCCCGTGGTTTTGGGAAAGAGACCCAGTACTTC | CASSPRGFGKETQYF | TRBV7-3 | NA | TRBJ2-5 | NA
TGTGCCAGCAGCCCCCGACAGGGATTGGATGGCTACACCTTC | CASSPRQGLDGYTF | TRBV7-2 | TRBD1 | TRBJ1-2 | NA
TGTGCCAGCAGCCCCGACAGGTTGCAAGAGACCCAGTACTTC | CASSPDRLQETQYF | TRBV28 | NA | TRBJ2-5 | NA
TGCGCCAGCAGCGTTAGCGGGAGGGCCCCCTACAATGAGCAGTTCTTC | CASSVSGRAPYNEQFF | TRBV5-1 | TRBD2 | TRBJ2-1 | NA
TGTGCCAGCAGCTTGCCCACTAGCGGGGGGGTCGGAGATACGCAGTATTTT | CASSLPTSGGVGDTQYF | TRBV5-6 | TRBD2 | TRBJ2-3 | NA
TGTGCCAGCAGTCATAGGGACAGATCAACTAATGAAAAACTGTTTTTT | CASSHRDRSTNEKLFF | TRBV27 | TRBD1 | TRBJ1-4 | NA
TGTGCCAGCAGGACTACGACAGGGGGATCTTACGAGCAGTACTTC | CASRTTTGGSYEQYF | TRBV6-5 | TRBD1 | TRBJ2-7 | NA
TGTGCCAGCAGCTCAACCGGGACAGGGGGCAATCAGCCCCAGCATTTT | CASSSTGTGGNQPQHF | TRBV7-9 | TRBD1 | TRBJ1-5 | NA
TGTGCCTGGCAGGGGCAACCCTACGAGCAGTACTTC | CAWQGQPYEQYF | TRBV30 | NA | TRBJ2-7 | NA
TGTGCCAGTAGTATAGTGTCGGCAGGGGGCGCCTCCGGGGAGCTGTTTTTT | CASSIVSAGGASGELFF | TRBV19 | TRBD1 | TRBJ2-2 | NA
TGTGCCAGCAGCCAAGATTCGGGCGGACAGGGAGGAAAGTCTTACGAGCAGTACTTC | CASSQDSGGQGGKSYEQYF | TRBV3-1/TRBV3-2 | TRBD1 | TRBJ2-7 | NA
TGTGCCTGGAGTGTGGGACTAGCTGGGGGGGGCGATGAGCAGTTCTTC | CAWSVGLAGGGDEQFF | TRBV30 | TRBD2 | TRBJ2-1 | NA
TGTGCCAGCAGCCAGGGGAGGACGAACTACGAGCAGTACTTC | CASSQGRTNYEQYF | TRBV14 | NA | TRBJ2-7 | once
TGTGCCAGCAGCTTCGTCGGGAGGTCGGGGGAGCAGTACTTC | CASSFVGRSGEQYF | TRBV5-4 | TRBD2 | TRBJ2-7 | NA